The 3 T cell receptor beta chains listed next were all sequenced from one sample in a study of shared clonotypes between healthy human individuals. Sequenced by immunoSEQ multiplex PCR; TCRdb stores in-frame clones only, minus some. The data show about 470,000 clones, 79% seen once. The source material was PBMCs. Receptors were obtained from a woman in her forties in good health. Some clones in this sample may be carry-over from other donors' samples.

This clone has a single count. The CDR3 reads CASSESYGYTF. DNA of the CDR3: TGTGCCAGCAGTGAAAGCTATGGCTACACCTTC. V usage is TRBV2 and J usage is TRBJ1-2; D is undetermined. V lost 2 bases and J 4 bases, leaving 2 bases between the germline ends. CDR3 length: 11 amino acids. The germline V gene encodes CDR1 SNHLY and CDR2 FYNNEI.

The V call is TRBV9, the J call TRBJ2-5; 7 bases fit TRBD1. V lost 5 bases, J lost 1 base, and 14 bases stayed unmatched. Germline loops: CDR1 SGDLS, CDR2 YYNGEE. This CDR3 has 17 residues. The CDR3 DNA follows: TGTGCCAGCAGTCGCAATCCAGGGGGTTCTTTCCAAGAGACCCAGTACTTC. It translates to CASSRNPGGSFQETQYF.

V is TRBV29-1 and J is TRBJ1-2, with 11 bases identical to TRBD1. The CDR3 is 14 amino acids. The germline V gene has CDR1 SQVTM and CDR2 ANQGSEA. The ends lost 0 bases at V and 4 bases at J; junction bases unmatched: 1. CDR3 nucleotide sequence: TGCAGCGTTGAAGAGGGGACAGGGGGCTATGGCTACACCTTC. It is translated as CSVEEGTGGYGYTF.